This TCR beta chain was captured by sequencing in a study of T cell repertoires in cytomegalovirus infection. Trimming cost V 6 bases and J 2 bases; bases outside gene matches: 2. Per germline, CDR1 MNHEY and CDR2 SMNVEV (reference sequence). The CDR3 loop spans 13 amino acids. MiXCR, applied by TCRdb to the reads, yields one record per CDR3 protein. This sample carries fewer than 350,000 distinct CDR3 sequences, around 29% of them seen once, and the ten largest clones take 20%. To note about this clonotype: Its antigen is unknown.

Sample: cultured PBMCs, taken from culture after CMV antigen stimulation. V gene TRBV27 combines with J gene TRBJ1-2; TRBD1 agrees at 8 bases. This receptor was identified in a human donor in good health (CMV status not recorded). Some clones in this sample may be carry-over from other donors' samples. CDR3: CASSHRGNYGYTF. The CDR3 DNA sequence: TGTGCCAGCAGCCACAGGGGGAACTATGGCTACACCTTC.